What follows are 26 T cell receptor beta chains derived from one specimen sequenced in a study of T cells after yellow fever vaccination (dated by TCRdb to about 2019). Library generation was performed with 5' RACE. Sequencing was carried out with an Illumina HiSeq 2500. TCRdb applied fastp at Q25 and MiXCR to the public reads, then kept only in-frame beta chains. When rows share a CDR3 protein, they turn into one entry using the most common DNA and genes. This sample holds about 230,000 distinct CDR3 sequences; roughly 6.3% were observed only once. Of the sample, roughly 1% is held by the ten largest clones. The intended sense of this specimen's treatment or condition label: live attenuated yellow fever vaccine strain. Sequences were derived from CD4+ T cells sorted from PBMCs, sampled on the day of the yellow fever booster vaccination. All receptors come from a man aged 30 to 45 who received the YFV17D yellow fever vaccine.

This chain joins TRBV12-3 or TRBV12-4 and TRBJ2-7, with 9 bases aligning to TRBD2. The CDR3 consists of 15 residues. J lost 0 bases, V lost 5 bases, and 5 bases had no gene match. In DNA, the CDR3 is TGTGCCAGCAGTCGGGCGGGAGGGACCTCCTACGAGCAGTACTTC. Translation: CASSRAGGTSYEQYF.

This rearrangement joins TRBV20-1 to TRBJ2-2, with 7 bases that match TRBD1. Looked up from germline, CDR1 is DFQATT and CDR2 is SNEGSKA (reference sequence). After removal of 0 bases from V and 4 bases from J, the junction contained 11 bases not matched to a gene. There are 17 residues in the CDR3. Written as DNA, the CDR3 is TGCAGTGCTAGAGATCCCTCCTGGACAGGTGGCACCGGGGAGCTGTTTTTT. This codes for CSARDPSWTGGTGELFF.

The chain carries TRBV30 and TRBJ1-6; D is uncertain. Germline loops: CDR1 GTSNPN, CDR2 SVGIG (reference sequence). This CDR3 is 15 amino acids long. With 5 bases removed from V and 4 bases from J, the gap between germline ends came to 15 bases. CDR3 residues: CAWSRADLYNSPLHF. The CDR3 region has the DNA TGTGCCTGGTCCCGGGCGGACCTGTATAATTCACCCCTCCACTTT.

The chain couples TRBV7-9 to TRBJ1-1, with D tentatively TRBD1 (5 bases). In germline, CDR1 is SEHNR, CDR2 FQNEAQ (reference sequence). CDR3 length: 14 residues. Trimming cost V 4 bases and J 10 bases, with 19 bases left between them. The CDR3 DNA is TGTGCCAGCAGCTCCCGGGACGGTTATATGAGAGCTTTCTTT. It specifies CASSSRDGYMRAFF.

This clonotype was observed many times. CDR3 nucleotide sequence: TGTGCCAGCAGCTTGGTCGGGGAGAATGAGCAGTTCTTC. It codes for CASSLVGENEQFF. This rearrangement joins TRBV5-4 to TRBJ2-1, with TRBD2 as a possible D gene (5 bases). Germline lookup yields CDR1 SGHNT and CDR2 YYREEE (reference sequence). Trimming removed 0 bases at V and 7 bases at J, with 8 bases between. The CDR3 is 13 residues long.

J is TRBJ2-1 and V is TRBV9; D assignment may be TRBD1 or TRBD2 (5 bases each). CDR1 and CDR2 from the germline V gene are SGDLS and YYNGEE. V lost 7 bases, J lost 3 bases, and 23 bases lay in between. CDR3 length equals 17 residues. CDR3 loop: CASGRTPGTTIYNEQFF. The CDR3 DNA sequence: TGTGCCAGCGGACGAACACCCGGGACCACCATCTACAATGAGCAGTTCTTC.

This sequence joins TRBV7-2 and TRBJ2-7; no reliable D call. The CDR3 contains 12 residues. V was clipped by 6 bases and J by 4 bases, with 10 bases between them. CDR1 and CDR2 (germline): SGHTA, FQGNSA. The CDR3 loop is CASSPLLYEQYF. In DNA, the CDR3 is TGTGCCAGCAGTCCCCTTTTGTACGAGCAGTACTTC.

The gene calls are TRBV7-9 and TRBJ2-1, with 7 bases identical to TRBD2. Germline loops: CDR1 SEHNR, CDR2 FQNEAQ (reference sequence). This CDR3 is built from 17 residues. V was pared by 3 bases and J by 3 bases, with 11 bases of the junction left unmatched. CDR3 residues: CASSFFIGGGFYNEQFF. The CDR3, as DNA: TGTGCCAGCAGCTTTTTTATCGGCGGGGGATTCTACAATGAGCAGTTCTTC.

CDR3: CASSSELAGTGELFF. The CDR3 region has the DNA TGTGCCAGCAGTAGTGAACTAGCGGGAACCGGGGAGCTGTTTTTT. This chain links TRBV28 with TRBJ2-2, with 10 bases lining up with TRBD2. V lost 5 bases, J lost 5 bases, and 5 bases stayed unmatched. The CDR3 extends over 15 amino acids. CDR1 and CDR2 from the germline V gene are MDHEN and SYDVKM.

This clonotype was counted between two and nine times. The J gene is TRBJ1-5, the V gene TRBV12-3 or TRBV12-4; D is uncertain. The CDR3 runs to 15 residues. The V end lost 3 bases, the J end lost 0 bases, and 9 bases lay between the germline ends. The CDR3 region is CASSFRGNSNQPQHF. CDR3 DNA: TGTGCCAGCAGTTTCCGCGGGAATAGCAATCAGCCCCAGCATTTT.

This clonotype was counted ten times or more. The rearrangement uses TRBV4-2 and TRBJ2-3; TRBD1 aligns across 10 bases. J lost 1 base, V lost 1 base, and 5 bases had no gene match. CDR3 size: 17 residues. CDR1 LGHNA and CDR2 YNFKEQ come from the germline V gene. The chain's CDR3 is CASSQVLGTGGTDTQYF. In DNA, the CDR3 is TGTGCCAGCAGCCAAGTCTTAGGGACAGGGGGCACAGATACGCAGTATTTT.

The gene calls are TRBV20-1 and TRBJ2-5, with 7 bases lining up with TRBD2. J lost 3 bases, V lost 4 bases, and 2 bases had no gene match. CDR1 DFQATT and CDR2 SNEGSKA come from the germline V gene (reference sequence). This CDR3 comprises 12 residues. Written as DNA, the CDR3 is TGCAGTGCTACCAGCGGGAAAGAGACCCAGTACTTC. It yields the protein CSATSGKETQYF.

V gene TRBV20-1 combines with J gene TRBJ1-5; D remains unclear. Trimming removed 3 bases from V and 4 bases from J, with 10 bases in between. CDR1 is DFQATT and CDR2 is SNEGSKA in the germline V gene (reference sequence). This CDR3 has 13 residues. The CDR3 DNA follows: TGCAGTGCTAGCAGGCCGGGGAATCAGCCCCAGCATTTT. Its translation: CSASRPGNQPQHF.

This clonotype has a handful of counts. V and J are TRBV27 and TRBJ2-7; 8 nucleotides match TRBD1. Per germline, CDR1 MNHEY and CDR2 SMNVEV (reference sequence). After removal of 3 bases from V and 3 bases from J, the junction contained 7 bases not matched to a gene. The CDR3 runs 15 residues. CDR3 sequence (DNA): TGTGCCAGCAGTTTCCAGGGGGCTAGGAACTACGAGCAGTACTTC. Amino acids: CASSFQGARNYEQYF.

This clonotype appeared many times. CDR3 loop: CASSLEAGGGNEQFF. CDR3 in DNA: TGTGCCAGCAGTTTAGAAGCGGGAGGGGGCAATGAGCAGTTCTTC. The V and J genes are TRBV12-3 or TRBV12-4 and TRBJ2-1, with TRBD2 matching 10 bases. J lost 6 bases, V lost 1 base, and 3 bases had no gene match. The CDR3 is 15 amino acids.

This chain uses TRBV20-1 with TRBJ1-6; D gene uncertain. There are 15 residues in the CDR3. Trimming shortened V by 6 bases and J by 0 bases, and 12 bases separated the two germline ends. In germline, CDR1 is DFQATT, CDR2 SNEGSKA (reference sequence). Written as DNA, the CDR3 is TGCAGTGCCCTAGGCGACTGCTCCTATAATTCACCCCTCCACTTT. This encodes CSALGDCSYNSPLHF.

The table lists this clonotype with many counts. The chain carries TRBV6-2 or TRBV6-3 and TRBJ2-2; 12 bases fit TRBD2. The CDR3 is 15 residues long. The germline V gene has CDR1 MNHEY and CDR2 SVGEGT. V shed 6 bases, J shed 4 bases, and the junction held 3 bases outside the gene matches. The CDR3 DNA is TGTGCCAGCAGACGACTAGCGGGAGTCACCGGGGAGCTGTTTTTT. It encodes CASRRLAGVTGELFF.

Many counts were recorded for this clonotype. The chain employs TRBV20-1 and TRBJ2-1; 8 bases are shared with TRBD2. The CDR3 covers 15 residues. CDR1 is DFQATT and CDR2 is SNEGSKA in the germline V gene (reference sequence). J lost 3 bases, V lost 4 bases, and 8 bases had no gene match. The DNA of the CDR3 is TGCAGTGCTACTTCATCTAGCGGGCTCTACAATGAGCAGTTCTTC. As protein: CSATSSSGLYNEQFF.

This clonotype was observed a few times. The chain employs TRBV6-2 or TRBV6-3 and TRBJ1-1; 7 nucleotides align to TRBD1. The CDR3 loop spans 16 amino acids. The V segment lost 9 bases and the J segment 3 bases; nucleotides outside the gene matches: 16. Germline CDR1 reads MNHEY; CDR2 reads SVGEGT. CDR3: CASRGRGPGSDTEAFF. The CDR3 DNA follows: TGTGCCAGTCGGGGGAGGGGGCCCGGTTCGGACACTGAAGCTTTCTTT.

This clonotype has at least ten counts. The rearrangement joins TRBV5-1 to TRBJ2-3; perhaps TRBD1 as D (5 bases). Germline-derived CDR1 and CDR2 are SGHRS and YFSETQ. V was cut by 0 bases and J by 3 bases, with 8 bases left in between. This CDR3 is built from 14 residues. The CDR3 nucleotides are TGCGCCAGCAGCTTGGGACAGTTGACAGATACGCAGTATTTT. This codes for CASSLGQLTDTQYF.

This clonotype was seen only a few times. The J gene is TRBJ2-3, the V gene TRBV7-2, with TRBD2 matching 10 bases. The V segment lost 5 bases and the J segment 7 bases; nucleotides outside the gene matches: 12. Germline CDR1 is SGHTA and CDR2 is FQGNSA. The length of the CDR3 is 16 residues. CDR3 nucleotide sequence: TGTGCCAGCAGCCCAGAGCGGGAGGGCCCCCCAAATACGCAGTATTTT. Translating it yields CASSPEREGPPNTQYF.

This clonotype was seen repeatedly, ten times or more. The genes are TRBV7-9 and TRBJ2-3; the D gene could be TRBD1 or TRBD2 (5 bases each). Trimming removed 1 base at V and 6 bases at J, with 8 bases between. The CDR3 sequence is 13 residues long. Per the germline V gene, CDR1 is SEHNR and CDR2 is FQNEAQ (reference sequence). The CDR3 coding sequence is TGTGCCAGCAGCTTAGGAGAGGGGGATACGCAGTATTTT. Its translation: CASSLGEGDTQYF.

The chain is built from TRBV12-3 or TRBV12-4 and TRBJ1-4; tentative D call: TRBD1 (6 bases). V lost 6 bases and J lost 4, with 15 bases in between. The CDR3 is 15 residues long. CDR3 sequence (DNA): TGTGCCAGCAGACGCGACAGGACTCATAATGAAAAACTGTTTTTT. Translated, it gives CASRRDRTHNEKLFF.

This chain connects TRBV6-2 or TRBV6-3 to TRBJ1-1, with D hard to call. Germline CDR1 MNHEY, CDR2 SVGEGT. Trimming shortened V by 7 bases and J by 7 bases, and 10 bases separated the two germline ends. There are 11 residues in the CDR3. The CDR3 DNA follows: TGTGCCAGCAATGACGGGTTTGAAGCTTTCTTT. Residues: CASNDGFEAFF.

This clonotype was seen many times. V and J are TRBV7-2 and TRBJ2-3, with 12 bases fitting TRBD2. The junction had 13 bases not matched to a gene; V was cut back by 6 bases and J by 6 bases. Germline V gene sequence: CDR1 SGHTA, CDR2 FQGNSA. This CDR3 spans 17 amino acids. Here the CDR3 reads CASSSMTSGRALDTQYF. CDR3 in DNA: TGTGCCAGCAGTTCGATGACTAGCGGGAGAGCTTTGGATACGCAGTATTTT.

The sample holds many counts of this clonotype. The J gene is TRBJ2-5, the V gene TRBV6-1; D remains unclear. Trimming shortened V by 5 bases and J by 5 bases, and 12 bases separated the two germline ends. CDR1 MNHNS and CDR2 SASEGT come from the germline V gene. The CDR3 is 13 residues long. In DNA form, the CDR3 reads TGTGCCAGCAGTCCCCCCGGCCTGGAGACCCAGTACTTC. Translation: CASSPPGLETQYF.